This TCR beta chain was sequenced in a study of response to subunit inactivated influenza vaccine. V dropped 1 base and J dropped 3 bases, with 7 bases sitting between them. The CDR3 length is 13 residues. Using its own MiXCR run on the RT-PCR reads, TCRdb lists one record per CDR3 protein. The table includes 500,000 to 600,000 distinct CDR3 sequences, about an eighth detected once. This clonotype has ten or more counts. Its antigen remains unknown. Study outcomes and limitations: The authors proposed limited new T cell recruitment per seasonal influenza vaccination.

The sequence was collected from a man in his fifties who received an inactivated influenza vaccine. The sample in question was PBMCs from blood, obtained on the day of vaccination. V gene TRBV12-3 or TRBV12-4 combines with J gene TRBJ2-7, with a possible D match to TRBD1 (5 bases). The chain's CDR3 is CASSLVRVYEQYF. The CDR3 DNA follows: TGTGCCAGCAGTTTAGTCAGGGTCTACGAGCAGTACTTC.